Following are 27 T cell receptor beta chains from one sample sequenced in a study of cytomegalovirus exposure and HLA in healthy donors. Primers included in the PCR were 60 Vbeta and 13 Jbeta primers. Clones were read by immunoSEQ multiplex PCR, and TCRdb kept only the in-frame ones, dropping some. The top ten hold 1% to 1.5% of the sample, which has 100,000 or so clones, roughly 70% seen once. The sample comprised PBMCs. These TCRs come from a man in his forties or fifties in good health and CMV-seronegative.

The genes are TRBV2 and TRBJ2-1; D not resolved. The CDR3 runs 11 residues. Trimming took off 6 bases at V and 7 bases at J, with 7 bases between the two ends. CDR1 and CDR2 from the germline V gene are SNHLY and FYNNEI. The CDR3, as DNA: TGTGCCAGCAGCCCCGGTAATGAGCAGTTCTTC. Amino acids: CASSPGNEQFF.

The chain employs TRBV6-1 and TRBJ1-1; TRBD1 might be the D (6 bases). This CDR3 is 14 amino acids long. Trimming cost V 4 bases and J 0 bases, with 9 bases left between them. The germline V gene has CDR1 MNHNS and CDR2 SASEGT. The CDR3 region has the DNA TGTGCCAGCAGTGGGACAGAAATGAACACTGAAGCTTTCTTT. Translation: CASSGTEMNTEAFF.

The chain links TRBV7-8 to TRBJ1-5; D gene ambiguous. Germline CDR1 and CDR2: SGHVS and FQNEAQ. The V end was cut by 6 bases, the J end by 0 bases, with 9 bases between. The CDR3 is 14 amino acids. The CDR3 DNA reads as TGTGCCAGCAGGCGAGGCGGTAGCAATCAGCCCCAGCATTTT. Amino acid sequence: CASRRGGSNQPQHF.

This clone was counted between two and nine times. The chain has TRBV7-9 and TRBJ2-7, with D possibly being TRBD2 (6 bases). Germline CDR1 reads SEHNR; CDR2 reads FQNEAQ (reference sequence). V was cut by 1 base and J by 11 bases, with 15 bases left in between. The CDR3 totals 13 residues. The CDR3 coding sequence is TGTGCCAGCAGCTTAGATCGGACGGGAGCAAAGTACTTC. It yields the protein CASSLDRTGAKYF. Full variable domain (remainder filled in from reference TRBV7-9 and TRBJ2-7): DTGVSQNPRHKITKRGQNVTFRCDPISEHNRLYWYRQTLGQGPEFLTYFQNEAQLEKSRLLSDRFSAERPKGSFSTLEIQRTEQGDSAMYLCASSLDRTGAKYFGPGTRLTVT.

The gene calls are TRBV5-1 and TRBJ2-7; 8 nucleotides align to TRBD1. The CDR3 totals 14 residues. Germline V gene sequence: CDR1 SGHRS, CDR2 YFSETQ. The V and J ends lost 3 bases and 5 bases, in that order; junction bases with no gene match: 7. The CDR3 nucleotides are TGCGCCAGCAGCTCCGATCCAGGGGGCAACGAGCAGTACTTC. It yields the protein CASSSDPGGNEQYF.

The chain is built from TRBV7-2 and TRBJ2-5; D may be TRBD2 (6 bases). This CDR3 comprises 15 residues. V was pared by 1 base and J by 5 bases, with 14 bases between. CDR1 is SGHTA and CDR2 is FQGNSA in the germline V gene. The CDR3 DNA reads as TGTGCCAGCAGCTTAGGGCGGGGTACACGGGAGACCCAGTACTTC. Translating it yields CASSLGRGTRETQYF. Drawing the rest from reference TRBV7-2 and TRBJ2-5, the complete variable domain is GAGVSQSPSNKVTEKGKDVELRCDPISGHTALYWYRQSLGQGLEFLIYFQGNSAPDKSGLPSDRFSAERTGGSVSTLTIQRTQQEDSAVYLCASSLGRGTRETQYFGPGTRLLVL.

On this clone: This sample includes further DNA sequences coding for the same CDR3. The J gene is TRBJ1-1, the V gene TRBV7-8; D unresolved. With 2 bases removed from V and 1 base from J, the gap between germline ends came to 17 bases. The germline gives CDR1 SGHVS, CDR2 FQNEAQ. The CDR3 extends over 17 amino acids. CDR3 sequence (DNA): TGTGCCAGCAGCTTACCCGTTGACGGTGGAGAGAACACTGAAGCTTTCTTT. This gives the protein CASSLPVDGGENTEAFF.

This chain uses TRBV30 with TRBJ1-5, with unresolved D. Germline loops: CDR1 GTSNPN, CDR2 SVGIG (reference sequence). With 5 bases removed from V and 0 bases from J, the gap between germline ends came to 8 bases. The length of the CDR3 is 13 residues. CDR3 amino acids: CAWGLNSNQPQHF. The DNA for the CDR3 is TGTGCCTGGGGACTCAATAGCAATCAGCCCCAGCATTTT.

This chain joins TRBV6-5 and TRBJ1-2; D ambiguous. This CDR3 spans 14 amino acids. Germline CDR1 MNHEY, CDR2 SVGAGI. V was clipped by 5 bases and J by 3 bases, with 13 bases between them. The CDR3 loop reads CASSDVGRDYGYTF. CDR3 in DNA: TGTGCCAGCAGTGATGTAGGGAGGGACTATGGCTACACCTTC.

The J gene is TRBJ1-5, the V gene TRBV6-6; 11 bases are a match to TRBD1. Germline trimming cut 6 bases from V and 2 bases from J; bases unmatched to any gene: 3. The germline V gene has CDR1 MNHNY and CDR2 SVGAGI (reference sequence). This CDR3 has 15 amino acids. CDR3: CASRTGQGGNQPQHF. In nucleotides, the CDR3 is TGTGCCAGCAGAACGGGACAGGGGGGCAATCAGCCCCAGCATTTT.

This chain connects TRBV7-2 to TRBJ2-2; D gene unclear. The germline gives CDR1 SGHTA, CDR2 FQGNSA. The CDR3 consists of 14 residues. V gave up 5 bases and J gave up 2 bases, with 9 bases separating them. The CDR3 nucleotides read TGTGCCAGCAGCCGTCCCCGTAACACCGGGGAGCTGTTTTTT. This translates into CASSRPRNTGELFF.

V and J are TRBV6-1 and TRBJ1-4; D ambiguous. The V end was cut by 3 bases, the J end by 6 bases, with 11 bases between. CDR3 length: 14 amino acids. The germline gives CDR1 MNHNS, CDR2 SASEGT. CDR3 bases: TGTGCCAGCAGTGAGTACGGTGGTGATGAAAAACTGTTTTTT. It translates to CASSEYGGDEKLFF.

The V call is TRBV18, the J call TRBJ2-1; TRBD2 matches at 9 bases. The CDR3 runs 15 residues. Germline CDR1 reads KGHSH; CDR2 reads LQKENI. V dropped 5 bases and J dropped 9; count of bases not matched to a gene: 11. CDR3 region: CASSRAGGSRVEQFF. CDR3 bases: TGTGCCAGCTCAAGAGCGGGAGGCTCCAGAGTTGAGCAGTTCTTC.

In its sample, this clone was seen a few times. This chain's CDR3 is CASSLESGQSSYNEQFF. The CDR3 DNA follows: TGCGCCAGCAGCTTGGAATCAGGGCAGAGCTCCTACAATGAGCAGTTCTTC. This chain connects TRBV5-1 to TRBJ2-1; TRBD1 might be the D (5 bases). Germline V CDR1 and CDR2: SGHRS, YFSETQ. The germline V and J ends were trimmed by 0 bases and 0 bases, with 13 bases remaining between them. The CDR3 length is 17 residues. Together with reference TRBV5-1 and TRBJ2-1, the CDR3 gives the full variable domain: KAGVTQTPRYLIKTRGQQVTLSCSPISGHRSVSWYQQTPGQGLQFLFEYFSETQRNKGNFPGRFSGRQFSNSRSEMNVSTLELGDSALYLCASSLESGQSSYNEQFFGPGTRLTVL.

The V gene is TRBV4-3, the J gene TRBJ1-1; perhaps TRBD1 as D (6 bases). V was cut by 0 bases and J by 10 bases, with 18 bases left in between. The CDR3 covers 15 residues. The germline gives CDR1 LGHNA, CDR2 YSLEER. In DNA, the CDR3 is TGCGCCAGCAGCCAAGATATAGGCTCAGGGGTACGAGCTTTCTTT. Protein sequence: CASSQDIGSGVRAFF.

The chain employs TRBV9 and TRBJ2-1; 9 positions match TRBD1. CDR1 and CDR2 from the germline V gene are SGDLS and YYNGEE. V trimming: 0 bases; J trimming: 4 bases; junction bases outside the gene matches: 2. This CDR3 region has 15 residues. CDR3 DNA: TGTGCCAGCAGCGTAGTTGGGACAGGGTACAATGAGCAGTTCTTC. Residues: CASSVVGTGYNEQFF. The full variable domain, its missing parts supplied by reference TRBV9 and TRBJ2-1, is DSGVTQTPKHLITATGQRVTLRCSPRSGDLSVYWYQQSLDQGLQFLIQYYNGEERAKGNILERFSAQQFPDLHSELNLSSLELGDSALYFCASSVVGTGYNEQFFGPGTRLTVL.

This chain connects TRBV5-1 to TRBJ2-2; 8 nucleotides agree with TRBD2. V trimming: 5 bases; J trimming: 2 bases; junction bases outside the gene matches: 11. Germline lookup yields CDR1 SGHRS and CDR2 YFSETQ. CDR3 length: 17 residues. The CDR3, as DNA: TGCGCCAGCAGGGTTGACAGCGGGGGCTTCAACACCGGGGAGCTGTTTTTT. Translation gives CASRVDSGGFNTGELFF.

V gene TRBV6-6 combines with J gene TRBJ1-3; perhaps TRBD1 as D (5 bases). This CDR3 spans 16 amino acids. Between the trimmed V and J ends, which lost 6 bases and 0 bases, there was a span of 15 bases. Germline V CDR1 and CDR2: MNHNY, SVGAGI (reference sequence). CDR3 region: CASSPVGGDSGNTIYF. For the CDR3, the DNA is TGTGCCAGCAGCCCCGTTGGAGGGGACTCTGGAAACACCATATATTTT.

V usage is TRBV2 and J usage is TRBJ1-2, with 7 bases aligning to TRBD1. CDR1 and CDR2 (germline): SNHLY, FYNNEI. V dropped 0 bases and J dropped 2; count of bases not matched to a gene: 9. The CDR3 is made up of 17 amino acids. DNA for the CDR3: TGTGCCAGCAGTGAAGCCGACGTGGCAGGGGGAAACTATGGCTACACCTTC. Its translation: CASSEADVAGGNYGYTF.

The rearrangement joins TRBV18 to TRBJ2-7, with D perhaps TRBD1 (6 bases). V was cut by 6 bases and J by 1 base, with 16 bases left in between. Germline loops: CDR1 KGHSH, CDR2 LQKENI. The CDR3 is made up of 15 amino acids. The CDR3: CASSSGQGLSYEQYF. CDR3 nucleotide sequence: TGTGCCAGCTCCTCTGGCCAGGGGCTTTCCTACGAGCAGTACTTC.

J is TRBJ1-5 and V is TRBV4-1, with D hard to call. This CDR3 spans 15 amino acids. The germline V gene has CDR1 MGHRA and CDR2 YSYEKL. V was cut by 0 bases and J by 7 bases, with 13 bases left in between. The CDR3 spells CASSQEGGTGQPQHF. CDR3 in DNA: TGCGCCAGCAGCCAAGAGGGCGGAACGGGGCAGCCCCAGCATTTT.

J is TRBJ1-6 and V is TRBV6-5, with 8 bases that match TRBD1. Trimming at V came to 6 bases and at J to 7 bases, leaving 8 bases not matched to a gene. The CDR3 runs 15 residues. The germline CDR1 and CDR2 sequences are MNHEY and SVGAGI. CDR3 nucleotides: TGTGCCAGCAGACAAGACAGGGGAGTAAATTCACCCCTCCACTTT. This gives the protein CASRQDRGVNSPLHF.

The chain recombines TRBV7-2 with TRBJ2-5, with 9 bases lining up with TRBD1. The CDR3 is 15 residues long. J lost 7 bases, V lost 6 bases, and 12 bases had no gene match. CDR1 is SGHTA, CDR2 FQGNSA, per germline. The CDR3, as DNA: TGTGCCAGCAGACCGGACAGGGGCCCTGCTGGGACCCAGTACTTC. It translates to CASRPDRGPAGTQYF.

This clone appeared a single time. V and J are TRBV7-9 and TRBJ1-4, with a weak D call TRBD1 (6 bases). V was clipped by 8 bases and J by 4 bases, with 14 bases between them. The germline V gene encodes CDR1 SEHNR and CDR2 FQNEAQ (reference sequence). This CDR3 contains 14 residues. In DNA, the CDR3 is TGTGCCAGCGGGATAGGGGGTATTAATGAAAAACTGTTTTTT. It codes for CASGIGGINEKLFF.

This rearrangement joins TRBV4-2 to TRBJ2-1; 7 bases fit TRBD1. With V trimmed by 8 bases and J by 6 bases, 19 bases remained unmatched. The CDR3 loop spans 17 amino acids. Germline V gene sequence: CDR1 LGHNA, CDR2 YNFKEQ. The CDR3: CASSLREGGYQTNEQFF. The DNA for the CDR3 is TGTGCCAGCTCCCTGAGGGAAGGGGGCTATCAAACCAATGAGCAGTTCTTC.

The chain links TRBV25-1 to TRBJ2-3, with D perhaps TRBD1 (5 bases). Germline CDR1 is MGHDK and CDR2 is SYGVNS. The V gene lost 0 bases and the J gene lost 4 bases, with 8 bases spanning the gap. There are 14 residues in the CDR3. The CDR3 sequence is CASSEYRVADTQYF. The CDR3 DNA reads TGTGCCAGCAGTGAATACAGGGTCGCAGATACGCAGTATTTT.

The genes are TRBV25-1 and TRBJ2-1, with TRBD1 identical over 9 bases. This CDR3 has 13 amino acids. Germline V gives CDR1 MGHDK, CDR2 SYGVNS. V trimming: 7 bases; J trimming: 6 bases; junction bases outside the gene matches: 4. In DNA form, the CDR3 reads TGTGCCAGCATGCGACAGGGGGGCAATGAGCAGTTCTTC. Its translation: CASMRQGGNEQFF.